The T cell receptor beta chain described here comes from a study of PD-1 blockade in mismatch repair-deficient tumors. Study in general: All were previously treated, progressing patients with 12 mismatch repair-deficient cancer types. Study-level points and caveats: Rapid post-treatment expansion, then contraction, generally preceding radiologic response, marked tumor-resident clones.

In regard to this clone: No antigen is known for it.

Sequencing used immunoSEQ multiplex PCR; TCRdb keeps in-frame clones, though not all of them. This table has 100,000 to 150,000 clones, 85% to 90% appearing once. The CDR3 runs to 15 residues. Germline CDR1 and CDR2: MGHRA and YSYEKL. V shed 0 bases, J shed 2 bases, and the junction held 1 base outside the gene matches. The sequence was obtained from an adult with mismatch repair-deficient cancer. The chain recombines TRBV4-1 with TRBJ1-5, with 7 bases matching TRBD1. The starting material was peripheral blood, obtained 44 weeks after starting pembrolizumab. CDR3 amino acids: CASSQDGQGNQPQHF. The CDR3 DNA follows: TGCGCCAGCAGCCAAGATGGACAGGGCAATCAGCCCCAGCATTTT.